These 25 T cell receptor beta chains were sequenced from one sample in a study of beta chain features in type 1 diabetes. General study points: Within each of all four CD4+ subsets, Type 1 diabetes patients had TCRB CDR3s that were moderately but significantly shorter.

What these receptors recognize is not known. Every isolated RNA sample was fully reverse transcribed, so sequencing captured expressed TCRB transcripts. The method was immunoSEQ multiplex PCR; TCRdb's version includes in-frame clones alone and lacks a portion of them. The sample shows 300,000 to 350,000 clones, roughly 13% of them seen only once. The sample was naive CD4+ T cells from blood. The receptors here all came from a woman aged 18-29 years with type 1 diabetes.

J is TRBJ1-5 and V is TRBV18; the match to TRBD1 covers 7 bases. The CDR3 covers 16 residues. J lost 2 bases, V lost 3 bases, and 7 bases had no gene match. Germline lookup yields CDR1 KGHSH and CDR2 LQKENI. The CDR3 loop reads CASSPETGIGNQPQHF. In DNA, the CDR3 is TGTGCCAGCTCACCTGAGACAGGGATAGGCAATCAGCCCCAGCATTTT.

The CDR3 reads CASISGTGETYEQYF. The CDR3 region has the DNA TGTGCCAGCATTAGTGGGACAGGGGAAACCTACGAGCAGTACTTC. The chain is built from TRBV28 and TRBJ2-7; TRBD1 aligns across 10 bases. CDR1 is MDHEN and CDR2 is SYDVKM in the germline V gene. Trimming took 7 bases from V and 2 from J; bases not matched to a gene: 8. CDR3 length: 15 amino acids.

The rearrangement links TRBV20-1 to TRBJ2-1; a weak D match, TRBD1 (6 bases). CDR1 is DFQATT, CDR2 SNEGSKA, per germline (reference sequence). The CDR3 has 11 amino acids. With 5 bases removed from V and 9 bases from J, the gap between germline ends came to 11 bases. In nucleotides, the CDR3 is TGCAGTGCTCCCCTAGGGGGTGAGCAGTTCTTC. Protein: CSAPLGGEQFF.

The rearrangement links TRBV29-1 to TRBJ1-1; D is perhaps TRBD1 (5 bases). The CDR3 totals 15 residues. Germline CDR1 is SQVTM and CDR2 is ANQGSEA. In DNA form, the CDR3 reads TGCACCTTTACGGCCCAGGGAAGGAGGAACACTGAAGCTTTCTTT. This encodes CTFTAQGRRNTEAFF.

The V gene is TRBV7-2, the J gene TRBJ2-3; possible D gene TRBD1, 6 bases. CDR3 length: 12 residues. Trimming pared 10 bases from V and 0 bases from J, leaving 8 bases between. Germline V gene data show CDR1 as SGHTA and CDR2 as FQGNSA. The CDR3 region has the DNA TGTGCCACAGGGGAGAGCACAGATACGCAGTATTTT. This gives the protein CATGESTDTQYF. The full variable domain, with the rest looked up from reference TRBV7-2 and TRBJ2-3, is GAGVSQSPSNKVTEKGKDVELRCDPISGHTALYWYRQSLGQGLEFLIYFQGNSAPDKSGLPSDRFSAERTGGSVSTLTIQRTQQEDSAVYLCATGESTDTQYFGPGTRLTVL.

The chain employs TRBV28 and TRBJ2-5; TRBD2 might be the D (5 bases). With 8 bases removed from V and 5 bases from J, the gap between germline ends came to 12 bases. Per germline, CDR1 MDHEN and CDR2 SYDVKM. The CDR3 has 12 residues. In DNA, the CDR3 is TGTGCCAGCGGAACTAGTCTGGAGACCCAGTACTTC. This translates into CASGTSLETQYF.

CDR3 in DNA: TGTGCCAGCTCACCTACCGACAGGGCTAACTATGGCTACACCTTC. It codes for CASSPTDRANYGYTF. The chain couples TRBV18 to TRBJ1-2, with 7 bases lining up with TRBD1. Germline values: CDR1 KGHSH, CDR2 LQKENI. This CDR3 contains 15 residues. The J segment lost 0 bases and the V segment lost 3 bases, leaving 4 bases of the junction unmatched.

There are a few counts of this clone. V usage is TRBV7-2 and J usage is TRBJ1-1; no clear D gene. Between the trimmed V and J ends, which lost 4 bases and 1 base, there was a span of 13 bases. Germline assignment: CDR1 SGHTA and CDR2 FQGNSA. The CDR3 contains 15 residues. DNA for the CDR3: TGTGCCAGCAGCTCCAGTCGGGAAAGGAACACTGAAGCTTTCTTT. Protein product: CASSSSRERNTEAFF.

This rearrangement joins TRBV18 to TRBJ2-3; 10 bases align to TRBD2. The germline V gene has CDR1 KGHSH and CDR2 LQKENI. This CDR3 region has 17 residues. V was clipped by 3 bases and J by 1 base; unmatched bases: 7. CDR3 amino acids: CASSPLAGVEGTDTQYF. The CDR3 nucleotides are TGTGCCAGCTCACCCCTAGCGGGAGTCGAAGGCACAGATACGCAGTATTTT.

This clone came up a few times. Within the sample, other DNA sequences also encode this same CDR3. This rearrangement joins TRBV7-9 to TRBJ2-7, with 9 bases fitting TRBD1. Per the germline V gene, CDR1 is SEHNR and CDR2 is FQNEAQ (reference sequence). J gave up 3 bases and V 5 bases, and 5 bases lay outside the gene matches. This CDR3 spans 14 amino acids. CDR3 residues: CASSLGTGNYEQYF. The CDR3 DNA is TGTGCCAGCAGCCTGGGGACAGGGAACTACGAGCAGTACTTC.

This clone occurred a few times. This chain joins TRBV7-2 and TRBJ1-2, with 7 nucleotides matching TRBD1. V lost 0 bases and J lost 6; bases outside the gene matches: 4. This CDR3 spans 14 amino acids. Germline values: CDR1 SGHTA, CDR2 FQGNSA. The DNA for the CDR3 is TGTGCCAGCAGCTTAGCGGGACAGACTGATGGCTACACCTTC. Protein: CASSLAGQTDGYTF.

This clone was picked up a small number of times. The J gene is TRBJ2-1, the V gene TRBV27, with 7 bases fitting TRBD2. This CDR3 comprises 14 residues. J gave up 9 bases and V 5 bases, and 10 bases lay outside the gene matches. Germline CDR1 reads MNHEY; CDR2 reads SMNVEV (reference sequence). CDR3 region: CASSLYRVAGEQFF. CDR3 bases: TGTGCCAGCAGTCTCTATCGGGTAGCGGGTGAGCAGTTCTTC.

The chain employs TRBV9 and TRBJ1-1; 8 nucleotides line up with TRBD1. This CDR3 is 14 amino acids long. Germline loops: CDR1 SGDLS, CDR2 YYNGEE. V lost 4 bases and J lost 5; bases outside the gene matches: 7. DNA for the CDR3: TGTGCCAGCAGCCAAGACAGGGGTAGGACTGAAGCTTTCTTT. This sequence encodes CASSQDRGRTEAFF.

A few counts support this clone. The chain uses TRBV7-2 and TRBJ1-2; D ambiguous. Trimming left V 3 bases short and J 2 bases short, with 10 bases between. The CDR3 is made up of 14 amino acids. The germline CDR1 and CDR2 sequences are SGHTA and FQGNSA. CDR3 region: CASSFSTSNYGYTF. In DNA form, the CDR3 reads TGTGCCAGCAGCTTCAGTACCTCAAACTATGGCTACACCTTC.

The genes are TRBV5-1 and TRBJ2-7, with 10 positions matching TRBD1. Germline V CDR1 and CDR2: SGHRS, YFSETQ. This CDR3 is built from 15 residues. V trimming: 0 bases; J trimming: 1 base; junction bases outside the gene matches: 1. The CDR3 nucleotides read TGCGCCAGCAGCTTGGGGGACAGGGGTTCCTACGAGCAGTACGTC. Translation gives CASSLGDRGSYEQYV.

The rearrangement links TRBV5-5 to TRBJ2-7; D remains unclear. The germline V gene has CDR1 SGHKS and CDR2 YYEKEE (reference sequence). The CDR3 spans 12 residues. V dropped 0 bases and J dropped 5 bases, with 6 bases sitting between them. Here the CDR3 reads CASSLGIHEQYF. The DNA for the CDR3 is TGTGCCAGCAGCTTGGGTATCCACGAGCAGTACTTC.

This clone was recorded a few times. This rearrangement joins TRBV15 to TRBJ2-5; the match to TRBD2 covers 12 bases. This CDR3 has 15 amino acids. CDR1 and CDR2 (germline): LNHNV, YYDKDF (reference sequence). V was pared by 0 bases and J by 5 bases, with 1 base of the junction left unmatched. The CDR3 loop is CATSRDLAGGETQYF. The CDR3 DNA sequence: TGTGCCACCAGCAGAGACCTAGCGGGAGGGGAGACCCAGTACTTC.

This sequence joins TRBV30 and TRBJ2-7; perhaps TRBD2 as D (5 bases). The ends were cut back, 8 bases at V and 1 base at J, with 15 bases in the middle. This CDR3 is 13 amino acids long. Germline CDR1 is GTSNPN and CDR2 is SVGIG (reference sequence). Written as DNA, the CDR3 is TGTGCCCTCCGGAGGTCCGGGTCCTACGAGCAGTACGTC. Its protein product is CALRRSGSYEQYV.

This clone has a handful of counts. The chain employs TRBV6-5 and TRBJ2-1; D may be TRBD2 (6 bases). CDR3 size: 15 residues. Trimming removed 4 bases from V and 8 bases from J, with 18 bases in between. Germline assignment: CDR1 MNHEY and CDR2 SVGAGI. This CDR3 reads CASSSRGRLVYEQFF. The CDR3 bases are TGTGCCAGCAGTTCCCGAGGGCGACTAGTCTATGAGCAGTTCTTC.

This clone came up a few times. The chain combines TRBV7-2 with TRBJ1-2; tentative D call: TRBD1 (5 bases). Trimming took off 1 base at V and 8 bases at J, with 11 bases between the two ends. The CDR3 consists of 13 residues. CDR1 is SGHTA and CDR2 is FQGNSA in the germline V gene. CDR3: CASSLDPGYGYTF. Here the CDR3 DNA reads TGTGCCAGCAGCTTAGACCCAGGGTACGGCTACACCTTC.

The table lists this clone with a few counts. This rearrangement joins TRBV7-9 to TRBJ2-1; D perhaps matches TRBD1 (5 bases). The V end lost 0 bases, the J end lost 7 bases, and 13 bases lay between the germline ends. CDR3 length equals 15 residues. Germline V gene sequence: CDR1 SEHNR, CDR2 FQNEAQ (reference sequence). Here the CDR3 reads CASSLAGAVTNEQFF. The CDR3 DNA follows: TGTGCCAGCAGCTTAGCAGGGGCCGTGACTAATGAGCAGTTCTTC. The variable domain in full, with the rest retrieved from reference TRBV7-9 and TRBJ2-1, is DTGVSQNPRHKITKRGQNVTFRCDPISEHNRLYWYRQTLGQGPEFLTYFQNEAQLEKSRLLSDRFSAERPKGSFSTLEIQRTEQGDSAMYLCASSLAGAVTNEQFFGPGTRLTVL.

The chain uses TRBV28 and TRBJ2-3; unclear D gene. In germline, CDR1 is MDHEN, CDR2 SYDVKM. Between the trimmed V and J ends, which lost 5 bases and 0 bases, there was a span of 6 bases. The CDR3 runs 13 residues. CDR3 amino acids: CASSPSSTDTQYF. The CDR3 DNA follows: TGTGCCAGCAGTCCCTCTAGCACAGATACGCAGTATTTT.

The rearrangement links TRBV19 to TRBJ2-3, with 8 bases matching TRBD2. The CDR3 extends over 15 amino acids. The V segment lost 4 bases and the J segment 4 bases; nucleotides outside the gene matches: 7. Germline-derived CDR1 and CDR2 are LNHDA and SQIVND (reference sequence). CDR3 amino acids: CASSRTSNPPDTQYF. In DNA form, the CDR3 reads TGTGCCAGTAGTAGGACTAGCAACCCGCCAGATACGCAGTATTTT.

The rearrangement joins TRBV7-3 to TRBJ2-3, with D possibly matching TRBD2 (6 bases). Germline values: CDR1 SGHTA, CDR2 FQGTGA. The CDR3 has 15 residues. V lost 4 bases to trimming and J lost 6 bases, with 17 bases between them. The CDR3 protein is CASSSRDGRGDTQYF. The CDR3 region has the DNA TGTGCCAGCAGCTCCCGGGACGGACGGGGGGATACGCAGTATTTT.

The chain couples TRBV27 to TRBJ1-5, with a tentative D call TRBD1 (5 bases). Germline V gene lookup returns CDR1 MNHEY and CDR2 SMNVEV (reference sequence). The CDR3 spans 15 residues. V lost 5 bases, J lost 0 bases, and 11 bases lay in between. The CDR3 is CASSPREDSNQPQHF. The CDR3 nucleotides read TGTGCCAGCAGTCCCAGGGAGGATAGCAATCAGCCCCAGCATTTT.